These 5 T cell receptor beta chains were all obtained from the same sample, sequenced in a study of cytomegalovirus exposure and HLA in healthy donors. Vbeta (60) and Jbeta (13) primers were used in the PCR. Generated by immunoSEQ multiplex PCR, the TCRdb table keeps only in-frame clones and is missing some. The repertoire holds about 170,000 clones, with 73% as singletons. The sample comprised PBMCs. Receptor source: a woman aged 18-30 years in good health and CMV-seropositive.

The CDR3 region is CASSVGGPTGNEQFF. The DNA for the CDR3 is TGTGCCAGCAGCGTAGGAGGGCCCACCGGGAATGAGCAGTTCTTC. The chain carries TRBV9 and TRBJ2-1, with D perhaps matching TRBD2 (5 bases). This CDR3 has 15 amino acids. Deletions cut 0 bases from V and 7 bases from J, with 14 bases between. Per germline, CDR1 SGDLS and CDR2 YYNGEE. Combining the CDR3 with reference TRBV9 and TRBJ2-1 gives the whole variable domain DSGVTQTPKHLITATGQRVTLRCSPRSGDLSVYWYQQSLDQGLQFLIQYYNGEERAKGNILERFSAQQFPDLHSELNLSSLELGDSALYFCASSVGGPTGNEQFFGPGTRLTVL.

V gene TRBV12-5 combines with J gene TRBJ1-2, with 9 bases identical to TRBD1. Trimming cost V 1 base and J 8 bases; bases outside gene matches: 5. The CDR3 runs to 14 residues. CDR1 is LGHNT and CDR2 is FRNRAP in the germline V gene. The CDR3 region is CASGLGRTGDGYTF. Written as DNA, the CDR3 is TGTGCTAGTGGTTTGGGTCGGACAGGGGACGGCTACACCTTC.

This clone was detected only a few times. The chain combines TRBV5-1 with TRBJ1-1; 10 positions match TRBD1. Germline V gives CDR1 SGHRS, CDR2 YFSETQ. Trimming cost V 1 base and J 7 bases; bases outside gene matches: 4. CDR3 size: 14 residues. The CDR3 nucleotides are TGCGCCAGCAGCTTGTGGGGGACAGGGGTTGAAGCTTTCTTT. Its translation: CASSLWGTGVEAFF.

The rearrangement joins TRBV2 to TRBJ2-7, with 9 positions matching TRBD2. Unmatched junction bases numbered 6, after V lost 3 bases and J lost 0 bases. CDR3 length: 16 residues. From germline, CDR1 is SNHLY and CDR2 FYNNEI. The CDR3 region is CASSDGERGVSYEQYF. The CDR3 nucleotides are TGTGCCAGCAGTGACGGTGAGCGGGGGGTCTCCTACGAGCAGTACTTC.

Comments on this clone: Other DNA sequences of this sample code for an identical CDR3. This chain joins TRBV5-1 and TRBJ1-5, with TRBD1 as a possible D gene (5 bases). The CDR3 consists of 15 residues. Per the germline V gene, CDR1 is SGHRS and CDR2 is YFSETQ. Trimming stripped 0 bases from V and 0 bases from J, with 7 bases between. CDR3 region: CASSLEGASNQPQHF. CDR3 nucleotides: TGCGCCAGCAGCTTGGAAGGGGCTAGCAATCAGCCCCAGCATTTT.